The clone carrying this T cell receptor beta chain was seen at least ten times. The antigen is not known. The data derive from a study of response to subunit inactivated influenza vaccine. Study results and limitations: Authors suggested each seasonal influenza vaccination recruits few new T cells.

TCRdb re-analysed the RT-PCR reads in MiXCR, keeping a single row per CDR3 protein. The sample lists some 480,000 distinct CDR3 sequences, roughly 9.8% seen once, with about 12% in the top ten. Trimming removed 5 bases at V and 1 base at J, with 11 bases between. The germline gives CDR1 SGHRS, CDR2 YFSETQ. The CDR3 consists of 14 residues. The starting material was PBMCs from blood, obtained around seven weeks after vaccination. This sequence joins TRBV5-1 and TRBJ2-3, with unresolved D. The sequence was collected from a man aged 45-65 years who received an inactivated influenza vaccine. CDR3 bases: TGCGCCAGCAGATGGGTAGACGGCACAGATACGCAGTATTTT. Translated, it gives CASRWVDGTDTQYF.